The 31 T cell receptor beta chains listed next were all sequenced from one sample in a study of post-analysis software for immune sequencing data. Findings of the study overall: The five TRBV segments detected at higher frequency in patients than in controls included TRBV5-6, TRBV5-1 and TRBV20-1.

Presence of unique molecular identifiers characterized the TCR beta cDNA libraries. MiXCR was run by TCRdb on the PCR reads, yielding one entry per CDR3 protein. Here the sample spans hundreds of thousands of distinct CDR3 sequences, roughly 29% being singletons. For these receptors, no antigen is known. The sample consisted of blood. Receptor source: a girl between 5 and 17 years old with multiple sclerosis.

Points on this clonotype: The junction shows a germline mismatch at one end, possibly a read error. The chain combines TRBV4-1 with TRBJ1-5; D remains unclear. Germline values: CDR1 MGHRA, CDR2 YSYEKL. The CDR3 has 14 residues. The DNA of the CDR3 is TGCGCCAGCAGCCACCCCTTTAGCGATCAGCCCCAGCATTTT. Its translation is CASSHPFSDQPQHF.

The chain employs TRBV6-5 and TRBJ1-2, with D uncertain. Trimming removed 0 bases from V and 4 bases from J, with 9 bases in between. The germline CDR1 and CDR2 sequences are MNHEY and SVGAGI. The CDR3 is 14 amino acids. The CDR3 loop is CASSYSAGLYGYTF. CDR3 nucleotides: TGTGCCAGCAGTTACTCGGCCGGCCTCTATGGCTACACCTTC.

The chain combines TRBV11-2 with TRBJ1-2, with TRBD1 as a possible D gene (5 bases). Looked up from germline, CDR1 is SGHAT and CDR2 is FQNNGV. V lost 5 bases and J lost 8, with 18 bases in between. This CDR3 contains 14 residues. The CDR3 sequence is CASSLRGREGGYTF. The CDR3 DNA is TGTGCCAGCAGCCTAAGGGGACGGGAAGGAGGCTACACCTTC.

This clonotype has only a few counts. V gene TRBV10-3 combines with J gene TRBJ2-7; 7 bases fit TRBD1. Germline V gene data show CDR1 as ENHRY and CDR2 as SYGVKD. CDR3 length: 13 amino acids. V lost 4 bases, J lost 4 bases, and 4 bases stayed unmatched. The CDR3 protein is CAISVDREYEQYF. In DNA form, the CDR3 reads TGTGCCATCAGTGTAGACAGGGAATACGAGCAGTACTTC.

A remark on this clonotype: Its ends do not fully match the called genes, so a read error is possible. The V gene is TRBV7-9, the J gene TRBJ2-7; 8 bases are shared with TRBD2. The CDR3 has 16 residues. Germline CDR1 reads SEHNR; CDR2 reads FQNEAQ (reference sequence). In nucleotides, the CDR3 is TGTGCCAGCAGCTTAGTCGCCGGACTAGCCTCCTACGAGCAGGACTTC. It codes for CASSLVAGLASYEQDF.

This clonotype was detected a few times. The V call is TRBV20-1, the J call TRBJ1-5, with TRBD1 as a possible D gene (6 bases). CDR3 length: 17 residues. Looked up from germline, CDR1 is DFQATT and CDR2 is SNEGSKA (reference sequence). V was pared by 3 bases and J by 0 bases, with 18 bases between. Here the CDR3 reads CSARSGQNRYSNQPQHF. The CDR3 DNA reads TGCAGTGCTAGGTCCGGACAGAACCGATATAGCAATCAGCCCCAGCATTTT.

This chain connects TRBV7-9 to TRBJ1-2; D is possibly TRBD1 (6 bases). Germline V lookup: CDR1 SEHNR, CDR2 FQNEAQ (reference sequence). The CDR3 contains 15 residues. V lost 0 bases and J 8 bases, leaving 16 bases between the germline ends. CDR3 loop: CASSLASGTLEGYTF. DNA of the CDR3: TGTGCCAGCAGCTTAGCGTCCGGGACACTGGAAGGCTACACCTTC. The entire variable domain, with the rest obtained from reference TRBV7-9 and TRBJ1-2, is as follows: DTGVSQNPRHKITKRGQNVTFRCDPISEHNRLYWYRQTLGQGPEFLTYFQNEAQLEKSRLLSDRFSAERPKGSFSTLEIQRTEQGDSAMYLCASSLASGTLEGYTFGSGTRLTVV.

The V and J genes are TRBV6-1 and TRBJ1-5; D not certain. Per the germline V gene, CDR1 is MNHNS and CDR2 is SASEGT. This CDR3 is built from 14 residues. V lost 2 bases, J lost 5 bases, and 10 bases lay in between. CDR3 DNA sequence: TGTGCCAGCAGTGAATTCCAGGCGGATCAGCCCCAGCATTTT. Translation: CASSEFQADQPQHF.

This clonotype was seen a few times. The chain employs TRBV6-6 and TRBJ2-7, with 11 bases aligning to TRBD2. The CDR3 covers 14 residues. V gave up 5 bases and J gave up 4 bases; unmatched junction bases: 4. The germline V gene has CDR1 MNHNY and CDR2 SVGAGI (reference sequence). Here the CDR3 DNA reads TGTGCCAGCAGTGCACTAGCGGGGGTATACGAGCAGTACTTC. This gives the protein CASSALAGVYEQYF.

The V call is TRBV5-1, the J call TRBJ2-2; TRBD2 matches at 13 bases. The CDR3 length is 15 residues. Germline V lookup: CDR1 SGHRS, CDR2 YFSETQ. Trimming took 4 bases from V and 8 from J; bases not matched to a gene: 5. DNA of the CDR3: TGCGCCAGCAGCCAAGGGACTAGCGGGACTGGGGAGCTGTTTTTT. Translating gives CASSQGTSGTGELFF.

This clonotype has just one count. CDR3 residues: CASSLRGRGDVYGYTF. The DNA of the CDR3 is TGCGCCAGCAGCTTGCGGGGGAGAGGGGACGTCTATGGCTACACCTTC. The chain joins TRBV5-1 to TRBJ1-2; the D gene is possibly TRBD1 (5 bases). The V and J ends lost 1 base and 4 bases respectively, with 17 bases between them. CDR3 length: 16 residues. The germline gives CDR1 SGHRS, CDR2 YFSETQ.

The chain combines TRBV12-3 or TRBV12-4 with TRBJ2-6; D unclear. Between the trimmed V and J ends, which lost 3 bases and 3 bases, there was a span of 3 bases. The CDR3 runs 13 residues. CDR3 loop: CASSFLGANVLTF. The CDR3 DNA reads as TGTGCCAGCAGTTTTCTTGGGGCCAACGTCCTGACTTTC.

A few counts support this clonotype. J is TRBJ2-3 and V is TRBV20-1; 11 bases line up with TRBD1. Unmatched junction bases numbered 7, after V lost 7 bases and J lost 4 bases. Germline V gene data show CDR1 as DFQATT and CDR2 as SNEGSKA (reference sequence). The CDR3 length is 14 residues. CDR3: CSGKDRGRADTQYF. CDR3 sequence (DNA): TGCAGTGGAAAGGACAGGGGGCGCGCAGATACGCAGTATTTT.

This clonotype has more than one count but fewer than ten. The chain recombines TRBV4-1 with TRBJ2-7, with D unclear. Trimming shortened V by 5 bases and J by 2 bases, and 10 bases separated the two germline ends. The CDR3 sequence is 13 residues long. Germline V gene lookup returns CDR1 MGHRA and CDR2 YSYEKL. CDR3 region: CASSSQRTYEQYF. DNA for the CDR3: TGCGCCAGCAGCTCCCAGCGCACCTACGAGCAGTACTTC.

V is TRBV3-1 and J is TRBJ2-1, with 7 bases that match TRBD2. This CDR3 contains 16 residues. Germline lookup yields CDR1 LGHDT and CDR2 YNNKEL (reference sequence). Unmatched junction bases numbered 4, after V lost 0 bases and J lost 2 bases. CDR3 DNA sequence: TGTGCCAGCAGCCAAGATGTCGCGGGGGCCTACAATGAGCAGTTCTTC. Protein product: CASSQDVAGAYNEQFF.

This rearrangement joins TRBV6-2 or TRBV6-3 to TRBJ1-2; D gene ambiguous. V was trimmed by 5 bases and J by 6 bases, leaving 13 bases between them. Per germline, CDR1 MNHEY and CDR2 SVGEGT. This CDR3 has 13 residues. The CDR3 nucleotides read TGTGCCAGCAGTCCTCGACGGAGTCATGGCTACACCTTC. Protein product: CASSPRRSHGYTF.

The chain couples TRBV20-1 to TRBJ2-1; 10 bases match TRBD2. Germline loops: CDR1 DFQATT, CDR2 SNEGSKA (reference sequence). The CDR3 sequence is 17 residues long. V lost 0 bases, J lost 5 bases, and 10 bases stayed unmatched. The CDR3 loop is CSARDHRAGGPHNEQFF. The DNA for the CDR3 is TGCAGTGCTAGAGATCACCGAGCGGGAGGGCCTCACAATGAGCAGTTCTTC.

The chain combines TRBV21-1 with TRBJ1-6; TRBD1, the table's D call, lacks a check against the DNA. TRBV21-1 constitutes a pseudogene. The CDR3 is 17 residues long. CDR3 nucleotide sequence: TGTGCCAGCACCCGGACGGGCGGTTTTTTCTATAATTCACCCCTCCACTTT. This sequence encodes CASTRTGGFFYNSPLHF.

The CDR3 loop reads CASSLPSGGLKGEQYF. The CDR3 coding sequence is TGTGCCAGCAGCCTTCCGTCGGGGGGACTAAAGGGCGAGCAGTACTTC. The rearrangement links TRBV6-2 or TRBV6-3 to TRBJ2-7; 7 bases align to TRBD2. V gave up 6 bases and J gave up 6 bases; unmatched junction bases: 17. This CDR3 has 16 amino acids. Germline lookup yields CDR1 MNHEY and CDR2 SVGEGT.

V is TRBV9 and J is TRBJ2-2, with a tentative D call TRBD1 (5 bases). Germline V gene lookup returns CDR1 SGDLS and CDR2 YYNGEE. The CDR3 has 13 residues. Trimming took 6 bases from V and 7 from J, leaving 13 bases between them. The CDR3, as DNA: TGTGCCAGCACGGCAGGGTCGGTCGGGGAGCTGTTTTTT. It translates to CASTAGSVGELFF.

The chain is built from TRBV10-3 and TRBJ2-1; maybe TRBD2 (6 bases). The CDR3 has 15 residues. V was cut by 1 base and J by 5 bases, with 12 bases left in between. Looked up from germline, CDR1 is ENHRY and CDR2 is SYGVKD. This CDR3 reads CAISEWTPGDNEQFF. The CDR3 region has the DNA TGTGCCATCAGTGAGTGGACACCGGGAGACAATGAGCAGTTCTTC.

The rearrangement links TRBV14 to TRBJ1-2; D not resolved. The germline V gene has CDR1 SGHDN and CDR2 FVKESK. The CDR3 consists of 14 residues. V was shortened by 2 bases and J by 6 bases, with 13 bases between the two germline ends. The CDR3 DNA follows: TGTGCCAGCAGCCAAATTTCACGAATTCATGGCTACACCTTC. The encoded protein is CASSQISRIHGYTF.

This clonotype was seen a handful of times. J is TRBJ1-5 and V is TRBV24-1, with 10 bases identical to TRBD1. The trim removed 11 bases at V and 6 bases at J, leaving 3 bases unmatched. Germline V gene lookup returns CDR1 KGHDR and CDR2 SFDVKD. The CDR3 extends over 12 amino acids. CDR3: CASGQGGQPQHF. The CDR3 bases are TGTGCCAGTGGACAGGGGGGTCAGCCCCAGCATTTT.

The V and J genes are TRBV3-1 and TRBJ2-5; D perhaps matches TRBD2 (6 bases). Germline assignment: CDR1 LGHDT and CDR2 YNNKEL (reference sequence). CDR3 size: 14 residues. The V and J ends lost 4 bases and 7 bases respectively, with 16 bases between them. CDR3: CASSLLGTSVTQYF. The CDR3 DNA is TGTGCCAGCAGCCTCCTAGGGACTTCGGTGACCCAGTACTTC.

The chain links TRBV2 to TRBJ2-3; tentative D call: TRBD1 (5 bases). The CDR3 length is 14 residues. Germline V CDR1 and CDR2: SNHLY, FYNNEI. V lost 8 bases and J lost 6, with 18 bases in between. As DNA, the CDR3 is TGTGCCAGCGGACCCTATATGACAGTGGATACGCAGTATTTT. Its translation: CASGPYMTVDTQYF.

Notes on this clonotype: This may be a read error, as it is one base from a much larger clone. The chain recombines TRBV27 with TRBJ1-2; no clear D. CDR3 length equals 13 residues. From germline, CDR1 is MNHEY and CDR2 SMNVEV (reference sequence). The CDR3 is CAGSLSHNYGYTF. As DNA, the CDR3 is TGTGCCGGCAGTTTAAGTCATAACTATGGCTACACCTTC.

The chain couples TRBV7-2 to TRBJ2-7; D is possibly TRBD1 or TRBD2 (5 bases each). There are 15 residues in the CDR3. V lost 5 bases to trimming and J lost 1 base, with 15 bases between them. Germline V gives CDR1 SGHTA, CDR2 FQGNSA. The CDR3 DNA reads as TGTGCCAGCAGCCAGAGGGGAGTGTCGTCCTACGAGCAGTACTTC. Its protein is CASSQRGVSSYEQYF. Based on the CDR3 plus reference TRBV7-2 and TRBJ2-7, the full variable domain is GAGVSQSPSNKVTEKGKDVELRCDPISGHTALYWYRQSLGQGLEFLIYFQGNSAPDKSGLPSDRFSAERTGGSVSTLTIQRTQQEDSAVYLCASSQRGVSSYEQYFGPGTRLTVT.

V and J are TRBV9 and TRBJ2-7; D may be TRBD2 (5 bases). Trimming removed 3 bases at V and 5 bases at J, with 21 bases between. Germline V gene data show CDR1 as SGDLS and CDR2 as YYNGEE. This CDR3 comprises 16 residues. CDR3 DNA: TGTGCCAGCAGCGCCGAGGGTTCTGGGGTCCACCACGAGCAGTACTTC. Encoded protein: CASSAEGSGVHHEQYF.

The CDR3 spells CAITEQGALEGYTF. The CDR3 region has the DNA TGTGCCATCACTGAACAGGGGGCACTAGAGGGCTACACCTTC. The chain employs TRBV10-3 and TRBJ1-2, with 9 bases lining up with TRBD1. The ends lost 7 bases at V and 8 bases at J; junction bases unmatched: 11. The CDR3 is made up of 14 amino acids. Per the germline V gene, CDR1 is ENHRY and CDR2 is SYGVKD.

The chain employs TRBV5-5 and TRBJ1-2, with TRBD1 as a possible D gene (6 bases). Per the germline V gene, CDR1 is SGHKS and CDR2 is YYEKEE (reference sequence). Trimming pared 4 bases from V and 7 bases from J, leaving 23 bases between. The CDR3 is 16 amino acids. The CDR3 sequence: CASSQRGGAGVVGYTF. The CDR3 coding sequence is TGTGCCAGCAGCCAGAGAGGTGGCGCAGGGGTTGTTGGCTACACCTTC.

This clonotype came up a few times. The genes are TRBV7-9 and TRBJ2-1; TRBD1 is a possible D gene (5 bases). The CDR3 runs 15 residues. The germline V gene has CDR1 SEHNR and CDR2 FQNEAQ (reference sequence). V lost 5 bases to trimming and J lost 4 bases, with 15 bases between them. The CDR3 nucleotides read TGTGCCAGCAGCCCGGACGAAGGGGTTTACAATGAGCAGTTCTTC. Residues: CASSPDEGVYNEQFF.